The source of this T cell receptor (beta chain) is a study of radiotherapy plus CTLA-4 blockade in lung cancer. The method was immunoSEQ multiplex PCR; TCRdb's version includes in-frame clones alone and lacks a portion of them. The repertoire holds about 46,000 clones, with about three quarters as singletons. The sample was peripheral blood, taken from a patient treated with radiotherapy plus ipilimumab. The TCR comes from a human donor with non-small cell lung cancer whose response to radiotherapy plus ipilimumab could not be evaluated.

CDR3 bases: TGTGCCAGCAGCCGATCAGTCGGGAGCGGGGGCGAGCAGTACTTC. The encoded protein is CASSRSVGSGGEQYF. The chain is built from TRBV7-2 and TRBJ2-7, with TRBD2 matching over 8 bases. The germline V gene encodes CDR1 SGHTA and CDR2 FQGNSA. V shed 5 bases, J shed 6 bases, and the junction held 12 bases outside the gene matches. This CDR3 has 15 amino acids.